This note documents a single TCR beta chain sequence. Germline lookup yields CDR1 SEHNR and CDR2 FQNEAQ (reference sequence). V was clipped by 6 bases and J by 1 base, with 8 bases between them. The CDR3 length is 13 residues. TCRdb reprocessed the RACE reads via MiXCR and lists one record per CDR3 protein. This sample has 96,000 or so distinct CDR3 sequences, with about a tenth found just once. This entry comes from a study of human T cells and chemical hapten exposure. As for the study in general: Patients additionally received therapeutic doses of diphenylcyclopropenone on the scalp once a week, and this continued throughout the roughly 25-week study. Mainly, slight library volume differences in the pool made TCR yields vary.

Noted time point: patch test 2, 6 weeks after DPC sensitization. Treatment denoted: therapeutic diphenylcyclopropenone sensitization with weekly scalp DPC. Alopecia patients deemed DPC-suitable, aged 18 to 70, excluding pregnancy. This TCR was recovered from a woman between 40 and 55 years old with alopecia areata. Some clones in this sample may be carry-over from other donors' samples. The sample consisted of whole blood, taken in connection with sensitization to the hapten diphenylcyclopropenone (DPC). The gene calls are TRBV7-9 and TRBJ2-3, with unresolved D. This CDR3 is CASRTGRTDTQYF. The CDR3 region has the DNA TGTGCCAGCAGAACGGGTCGCACAGATACGCAGTATTTT.